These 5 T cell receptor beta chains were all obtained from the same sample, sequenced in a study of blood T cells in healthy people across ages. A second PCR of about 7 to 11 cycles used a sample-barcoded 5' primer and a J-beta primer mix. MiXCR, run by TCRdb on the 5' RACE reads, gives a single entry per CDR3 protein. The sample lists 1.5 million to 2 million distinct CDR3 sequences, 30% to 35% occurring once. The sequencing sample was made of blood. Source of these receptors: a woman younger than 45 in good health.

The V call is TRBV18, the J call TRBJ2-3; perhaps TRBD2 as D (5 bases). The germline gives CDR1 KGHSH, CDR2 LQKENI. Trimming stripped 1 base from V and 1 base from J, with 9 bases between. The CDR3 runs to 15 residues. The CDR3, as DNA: TGTGCCAGCTCACCACAGCCAGCGGGCACAGATACGCAGTATTTT. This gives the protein CASSPQPAGTDTQYF.

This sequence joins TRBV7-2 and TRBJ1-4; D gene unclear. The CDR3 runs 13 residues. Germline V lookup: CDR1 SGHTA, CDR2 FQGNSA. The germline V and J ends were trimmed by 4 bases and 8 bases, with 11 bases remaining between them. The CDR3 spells CASSSRKDEKLFF. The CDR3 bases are TGTGCCAGCAGCTCCCGTAAAGACGAAAAACTGTTTTTT.

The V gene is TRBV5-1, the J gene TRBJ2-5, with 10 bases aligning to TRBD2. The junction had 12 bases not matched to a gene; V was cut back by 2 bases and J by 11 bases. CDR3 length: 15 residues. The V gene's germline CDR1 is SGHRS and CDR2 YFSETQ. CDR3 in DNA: TGCGCCAGCAGCTTAAAACTAGCGGGGAACAATGAGCAGTACTTC. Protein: CASSLKLAGNNEQYF.

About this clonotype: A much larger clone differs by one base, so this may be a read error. CDR3 loop: CSVEEGGSYNKQFF. The CDR3 nucleotides read TGCAGCGTTGAGGAGGGTGGATCCTACAATAAGCAGTTCTTC. The rearrangement uses TRBV29-1 and TRBJ2-1, with D possibly being TRBD2 (6 bases). The CDR3 is made up of 14 amino acids. Germline V gene lookup returns CDR1 SQVTM and CDR2 ANQGSEA.

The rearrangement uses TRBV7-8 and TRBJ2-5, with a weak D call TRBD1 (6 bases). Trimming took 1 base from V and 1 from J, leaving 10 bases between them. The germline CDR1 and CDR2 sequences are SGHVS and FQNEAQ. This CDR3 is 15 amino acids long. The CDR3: CASSLEGQGQETQYF. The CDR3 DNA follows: TGTGCCAGCAGCTTAGAGGGACAAGGCCAAGAGACCCAGTACTTC. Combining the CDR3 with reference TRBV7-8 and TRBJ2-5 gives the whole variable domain GAGVSQSPRYKVAKRGQDVALRCDPISGHVSLFWYQQALGQGPEFLTYFQNEAQLDKSGLPSDRFFAERPEGSVSTLKIQRTQQEDSAVYLCASSLEGQGQETQYFGPGTRLLVL.